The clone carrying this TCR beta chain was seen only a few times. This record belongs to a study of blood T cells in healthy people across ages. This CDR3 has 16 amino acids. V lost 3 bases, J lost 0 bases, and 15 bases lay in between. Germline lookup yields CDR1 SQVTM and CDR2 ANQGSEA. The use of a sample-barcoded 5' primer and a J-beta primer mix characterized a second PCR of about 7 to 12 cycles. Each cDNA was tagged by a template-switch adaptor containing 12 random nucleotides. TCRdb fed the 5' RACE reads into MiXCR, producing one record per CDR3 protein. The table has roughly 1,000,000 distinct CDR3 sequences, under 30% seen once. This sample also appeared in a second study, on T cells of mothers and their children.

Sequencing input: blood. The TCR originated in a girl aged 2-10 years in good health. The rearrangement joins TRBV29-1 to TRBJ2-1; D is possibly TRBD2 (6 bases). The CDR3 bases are TGCAGCGTTGATCCTACTGACGGGAGCTCCTACAATGAGCAGTTCTTC. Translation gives CSVDPTDGSSYNEQFF.